The rows below give T cell receptor beta chains drawn from one sample of a study of blood T cell repertoires in COVID-19. Using immunoSEQ multiplex PCR, the repertoire was profiled, and TCRdb retains in-frame clones only, with some absent. The sample comprises about 95,000 clones, about four fifths of which are singletons, and more than 20% rests with the top ten. What was sequenced was peripheral blood. The origin of the receptors is a human donor in a cohort sampled during active COVID-19. Both conserved end residues are part of each CDR3. D genes are given only for firm matches. Size values are once, few and many counts, or a class for expanded clones, and some rows have none.

D: TRBD2; V: TRBV3-1/TRBV3-2; J: TRBJ2-1; size: NA; DNA: TGTGCCAGCAGCCCTGGACTAGTTGCGGGTGGGTATGAGCAGTTCTTC; CDR3: CASSPGLVAGGYEQFF
D: NA; V: TRBV24-1; J: TRBJ1-1; size: NA; DNA: TGTGCCACCAGTGATTTGATGACAGACCTATCGAACACTGAAGCTTTCTTT; CDR3: CATSDLMTDLSNTEAFF
D: TRBD2; V: TRBV5-1; J: TRBJ2-1; size: once; DNA: TGCGCCAGCAGCCCAAGCGGGGTCGGATACAATGAGCAGTTCTTC; CDR3: CASSPSGVGYNEQFF
D: NA; V: TRBV5-4; J: TRBJ1-5; size: NA; DNA: TGTGCCAGCAGCTCCAGGAATAGCAATCAGCCCCAGCATTTT; CDR3: CASSSRNSNQPQHF
D: NA; V: TRBV7-9; J: TRBJ1-6; size: NA; DNA: TGTGCCAGCAGCCCTTCCCAGCGGGGTAATTCACCCCTCCACTTT; CDR3: CASSPSQRGNSPLHF
D: TRBD1; V: TRBV28; J: TRBJ2-5; size: NA; DNA: TGTGCCAGCAGTTTATACTACACAGGGGGCGGGGAAGAGACCCAGTACTTC; CDR3: CASSLYYTGGGEETQYF
D: NA; V: TRBV2; J: TRBJ1-1; size: NA; DNA: TGTGCCAGCACCATTGGAGGAGGGAACACTGAAGCTTTCTTT; CDR3: CASTIGGGNTEAFF
D: NA; V: TRBV19; J: TRBJ1-3; size: NA; DNA: TGTGCCAGTAGTATCGGCGGGACGTCTGGAAACACCATATATTTT; CDR3: CASSIGGTSGNTIYF
D: NA; V: TRBV20-1; J: TRBJ2-7; size: NA; DNA: TGCAGTGCTAGTAGTCAGGGTGGTACCTACGAGCAGTACTTC; CDR3: CSASSQGGTYEQYF
D: TRBD2; V: TRBV27; J: TRBJ2-5; size: few; DNA: TGTGCCAGCAGTTTGGGGCCCGGGACTAGCGAAGAGACCCAGTACTTC; CDR3: CASSLGPGTSEETQYF
D: TRBD1; V: TRBV18; J: TRBJ1-5; size: NA; DNA: TGTGCCAGCTCACCAGCAGGGGGGTACAATCAGCCCCAGCATTTT; CDR3: CASSPAGGYNQPQHF
D: NA; V: TRBV27; J: TRBJ1-2; size: NA; DNA: TGTGCCAGCAGTTTCTCCGGTATTGTGCCCTATGGCTACACCTTC; CDR3: CASSFSGIVPYGYTF
D: TRBD1; V: TRBV7-9; J: TRBJ1-4; size: NA; DNA: TGTGCCAGCAGATCGGGACAGGGGGTTGAAAAACTGTTTTTT; CDR3: CASRSGQGVEKLFF
D: NA; V: TRBV7-2; J: TRBJ2-7; size: few; DNA: TGTGCCAGCAGCTACCGACTAGGCTCCTACGAGCAGTACTTC; CDR3: CASSYRLGSYEQYF
D: TRBD2; V: TRBV20-1; J: TRBJ2-4; size: NA; DNA: TGCAGTGCTAGTGCGGGGGGGTATCTAGCCAAAAACATTCAGTACTTC; CDR3: CSASAGGYLAKNIQYF
D: NA; V: TRBV27; J: TRBJ1-2; size: NA; DNA: TGTGCCAGCAGTTTAGGGGGAGGGCAGGGCTACACCTTC; CDR3: CASSLGGGQGYTF
D: TRBD2; V: TRBV11-2; J: TRBJ2-7; size: once; DNA: TGTGCCAGCATTCCGGGGGGTAGCGGGAGGCGGGAGCAGTACTTC; CDR3: CASIPGGSGRREQYF
D: TRBD2; V: TRBV3-1/TRBV3-2; J: TRBJ2-7; size: NA; DNA: TGTGCCAGCAGCCAAGGTACAACTAGCGGGAGATTCACCTACGAGCAGTACTTC; CDR3: CASSQGTTSGRFTYEQYF
D: TRBD2; V: TRBV28; J: TRBJ2-7; size: NA; DNA: TGTGCCAGCAGTTTATCGGGGGGTCGGTCCGAGCAGTACTTC; CDR3: CASSLSGGRSEQYF
D: TRBD2; V: TRBV28; J: TRBJ2-7; size: NA; DNA: TGTGCCAGCAGTTTAGAGCCTAGCGGACTGACCTACGAGCAGTACTTC; CDR3: CASSLEPSGLTYEQYF
D: TRBD2; V: TRBV7-9; J: TRBJ2-3; size: NA; DNA: TGTGCCAGCAGCTTATCGGGGGGACCGTCAGATACGCAGTATTTT; CDR3: CASSLSGGPSDTQYF
D: NA; V: TRBV6-5; J: TRBJ2-7; size: NA; DNA: TGTGCCAGCAGTCGGCCGGGACAAGCCCAGTACGAGCAGTACTTC; CDR3: CASSRPGQAQYEQYF
D: NA; V: TRBV6-1; J: TRBJ1-6; size: NA; DNA: TGTGCCAGCAGTGAAGGCTTTCTATCCCCCCTCCACTTT; CDR3: CASSEGFLSPLHF
D: NA; V: TRBV19; J: TRBJ2-2; size: NA; DNA: TGTGCCAGTAGTGTAGATCGGGGAACCGGGGAGCTGTTTTTT; CDR3: CASSVDRGTGELFF
D: NA; V: TRBV24-1; J: TRBJ1-3; size: NA; DNA: TGTGCCACCAGCCCGACAGGAAACACCATATATTTT; CDR3: CATSPTGNTIYF
D: TRBD2; V: TRBV5-1; J: TRBJ2-2; size: NA; DNA: TGCGCCAGCAGCTTGGCCTTGCGGGAGGGCCAATACGGGGAGCTGTTTTTT; CDR3: CASSLALREGQYGELFF
D: TRBD2; V: TRBV27; J: TRBJ2-7; size: once; DNA: TGTGCCAGCAGTTTAAAGGGACTAGCGGGAGGTTTTGAGCAGTACTTC; CDR3: CASSLKGLAGGFEQYF
D: TRBD2; V: TRBV2; J: TRBJ2-2; size: NA; DNA: TGTGCCAGCAGTGTTTCTTTAGCGGGAGCCGGGGAGCTGTTTTTT; CDR3: CASSVSLAGAGELFF
D: TRBD2; V: TRBV7-7; J: TRBJ2-5; size: once; DNA: TGTGCTAGCAGCTTAGCAACTAGCGGGGGAAGGGAGACCCAGTACTTC; CDR3: CASSLATSGGRETQYF
D: NA; V: TRBV19; J: TRBJ2-7; size: few; DNA: TGTGCCAGTAGGAAAGGGGGAGAGTTTCCCTACGAGCAGTACTTC; CDR3: CASRKGGEFPYEQYF
D: TRBD2; V: TRBV11-2; J: TRBJ2-7; size: NA; DNA: TGTGCCAGCAGCCGTTCCGACAGCGGGAGACTCAACGAGCAGTACTTC; CDR3: CASSRSDSGRLNEQYF
D: NA; V: TRBV15; J: TRBJ2-1; size: NA; DNA: TGTGCCACCAGCAAGGGAGAGAGGAACAATGAGCAGTTCTTC; CDR3: CATSKGERNNEQFF
D: NA; V: TRBV19; J: TRBJ1-4; size: once; DNA: TGTGCCAGTAGTATGGCCAGGGGAGCAACTAATGAAAAACTGTTTTTT; CDR3: CASSMARGATNEKLFF
D: NA; V: TRBV10-3; J: TRBJ1-6; size: few; DNA: TGTGCCATCAGTCAGGGAGGTCGGGGGGATAATTCACCCCTCCACTTT; CDR3: CAISQGGRGDNSPLHF
D: NA; V: TRBV7-2; J: TRBJ1-5; size: NA; DNA: TGTGCCAGCAGCTTCACGGAGGTCGGGCAGCCCCAGCATTTT; CDR3: CASSFTEVGQPQHF
D: TRBD1; V: TRBV11-2; J: TRBJ1-1; size: NA; DNA: TGTGCCAGCAGCTTGTCCGGGGGTGGGACAGTTGAAGCTTTCTTT; CDR3: CASSLSGGGTVEAFF
D: NA; V: TRBV7-2; J: TRBJ2-2; size: NA; DNA: TGTGCCAGCAGCTTAGATCGGGTCTCCACCGGGGAGCTGTTTTTT; CDR3: CASSLDRVSTGELFF
D: TRBD1; V: TRBV7-2; J: TRBJ1-2; size: NA; DNA: TGTGCCAGCAGCACCAGGACAGGGCGGAACTATGGCTACACCTTC; CDR3: CASSTRTGRNYGYTF
D: NA; V: TRBV7-9; J: TRBJ2-7; size: NA; DNA: TGTGCCAGCAGCCCGATCTCGAGGAGGGACGAGCAGTACTTC; CDR3: CASSPISRRDEQYF
D: TRBD1; V: TRBV7-8; J: TRBJ1-6; size: NA; DNA: TGTGCCAGCAGCCACAGGGGTGTTAATTCACCCCTCCACTTT; CDR3: CASSHRGVNSPLHF
D: TRBD2; V: TRBV11-3; J: TRBJ2-7; size: NA; DNA: TGTGCCAGCAGCCCAGGGGCGGGAGGGGACTACGAGCAGTACTTC; CDR3: CASSPGAGGDYEQYF
D: NA; V: TRBV6-2/TRBV6-3; J: TRBJ2-6; size: NA; DNA: TGTGCCAGCAGACCTGGAGGGGTATCTGGGGCCAACGTCCTGACTTTC; CDR3: CASRPGGVSGANVLTF
D: NA; V: TRBV12-3/TRBV12-4; J: TRBJ1-2; size: NA; DNA: TGTGCCAGCAGTTTATACGGGGGGGACGGCTACACCTTC; CDR3: CASSLYGGDGYTF
D: TRBD2; V: TRBV6-4; J: TRBJ2-6; size: NA; DNA: TGTGCCAGCTCTCCTTTCGGGGGGGTTGGGGCCAACGTCCTGACTTTC; CDR3: CASSPFGGVGANVLTF
D: TRBD1; V: TRBV18; J: TRBJ1-1; size: NA; DNA: TGTGCCAGCTCACGGGACAGCCAGAACACTGAAGCTTTCTTT; CDR3: CASSRDSQNTEAFF
D: NA; V: TRBV3-1/TRBV3-2; J: TRBJ1-4; size: once; DNA: TGTGCCAGCAGCCCTAGAAGGGGGGAAAAACTGTTTTTT; CDR3: CASSPRRGEKLFF
D: TRBD1; V: TRBV6-6; J: TRBJ2-7; size: once; DNA: TGTGCCAGCAGCCTACACTCGGGACAGGGGTTCCACGAGCAGTACTTC; CDR3: CASSLHSGQGFHEQYF
D: TRBD2; V: TRBV27; J: TRBJ2-7; size: NA; DNA: TGTGCCAGCAGAGCTAGCGGGGTCCCCTTGGAGCAGTACTTC; CDR3: CASRASGVPLEQYF
D: TRBD1; V: TRBV25-1; J: TRBJ1-6; size: NA; DNA: TGTGCCAGCAGTGAATTGGGGACAGGGACACATTCACCCCTCCACTTT; CDR3: CASSELGTGTHSPLHF
D: TRBD1; V: TRBV6-4; J: TRBJ2-2; size: NA; DNA: TGTGCCAGCAGTGCCACGAGGGCAGGGGGCATCACCGGGGAGCTGTTTTTT; CDR3: CASSATRAGGITGELFF
D: TRBD2; V: TRBV18; J: TRBJ2-1; size: NA; DNA: TGTGCCAGCTCACGACGGGACAGCGGGACTAGCGGGTACAATGAGCAGTTCTTC; CDR3: CASSRRDSGTSGYNEQFF
D: NA; V: TRBV19; J: TRBJ1-1; size: NA; DNA: TGTGCCAGTAGTCGCTCCAAACAGGGTAACACTGAAGCTTTCTTT; CDR3: CASSRSKQGNTEAFF
D: NA; V: TRBV7-2; J: TRBJ2-2; size: NA; DNA: TGTGCCAGCAGCCCGCCCCTAGGGGTAAACACCGGGGAGCTGTTTTTT; CDR3: CASSPPLGVNTGELFF
D: NA; V: TRBV3-1/TRBV3-2; J: TRBJ2-1; size: once; DNA: TGTGCCAGCACCCTAGACTATTCTGAGGACAATGAGCAGTTCTTC; CDR3: CASTLDYSEDNEQFF
D: NA; V: TRBV19; J: TRBJ2-7; size: NA; DNA: TGTGCCAGTAGTAAGACAGAAAACTACGAGCAGTACTTC; CDR3: CASSKTENYEQYF
D: NA; V: TRBV18; J: TRBJ2-2; size: NA; DNA: TGTGCCAGCTCACCGGCTGGTAACACCGGGGAGCTGTTTTTT; CDR3: CASSPAGNTGELFF